The 3 T cell receptor beta chains given below trace back to one sample, sequenced in a study of cytomegalovirus exposure and HLA in healthy donors. The PCR had 60 Vbeta and 13 Jbeta primers. This table comes from immunoSEQ multiplex PCR, and its TCRdb copy is limited to in-frame clones, with some not included. The sample records about 240,000 clones, about three quarters being singletons. What was sequenced was PBMCs. The receptors were sampled from a boy younger than 18 in good health and CMV-seronegative.

This chain links TRBV15 with TRBJ2-2, with 7 bases matching TRBD1. Germline V gene data show CDR1 as LNHNV and CDR2 as YYDKDF (reference sequence). The CDR3 loop spans 14 amino acids. Trimming cost V 4 bases and J 6 bases; bases outside gene matches: 5. The CDR3 region has the DNA TGTGCCACCAGCAAAAACAGGGGCTCCGGGGAGCTGTTTTTT. Translation: CATSKNRGSGELFF.

The rearrangement uses TRBV10-3 and TRBJ2-7; TRBD1 matches at 8 bases. The CDR3 is made up of 15 amino acids. Trimming cost V 0 bases and J 4 bases; bases outside gene matches: 5. Germline V gene sequence: CDR1 ENHRY, CDR2 SYGVKD. The CDR3 here is CAISESPRGQYEQYF. CDR3 DNA: TGTGCCATCAGTGAGTCTCCCAGGGGGCAATACGAGCAGTACTTC.

This chain connects TRBV6-5 to TRBJ2-3, with D tentatively TRBD1 (7 bases). Germline lookup yields CDR1 MNHEY and CDR2 SVGAGI. Trimming cost V 4 bases and J 10 bases, with 15 bases left between them. This CDR3 comprises 13 residues. This CDR3 is CASSSQGGRAQYF. In DNA form, the CDR3 reads TGTGCCAGCAGTTCTCAGGGGGGAAGGGCGCAGTATTTT.